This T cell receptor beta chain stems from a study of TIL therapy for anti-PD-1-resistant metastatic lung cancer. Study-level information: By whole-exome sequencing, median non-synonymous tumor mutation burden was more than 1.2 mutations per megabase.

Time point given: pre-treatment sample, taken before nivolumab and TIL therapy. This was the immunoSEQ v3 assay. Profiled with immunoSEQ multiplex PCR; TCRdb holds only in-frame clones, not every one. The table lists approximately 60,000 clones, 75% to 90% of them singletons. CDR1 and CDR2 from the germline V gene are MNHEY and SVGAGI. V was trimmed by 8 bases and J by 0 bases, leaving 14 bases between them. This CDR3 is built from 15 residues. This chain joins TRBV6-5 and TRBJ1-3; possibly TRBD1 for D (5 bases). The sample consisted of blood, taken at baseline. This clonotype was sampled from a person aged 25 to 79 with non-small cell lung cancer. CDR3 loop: CASGTSFFSGNTIYF. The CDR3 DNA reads TGTGCCAGCGGGACCTCCTTCTTCTCTGGAAACACCATATATTTT.